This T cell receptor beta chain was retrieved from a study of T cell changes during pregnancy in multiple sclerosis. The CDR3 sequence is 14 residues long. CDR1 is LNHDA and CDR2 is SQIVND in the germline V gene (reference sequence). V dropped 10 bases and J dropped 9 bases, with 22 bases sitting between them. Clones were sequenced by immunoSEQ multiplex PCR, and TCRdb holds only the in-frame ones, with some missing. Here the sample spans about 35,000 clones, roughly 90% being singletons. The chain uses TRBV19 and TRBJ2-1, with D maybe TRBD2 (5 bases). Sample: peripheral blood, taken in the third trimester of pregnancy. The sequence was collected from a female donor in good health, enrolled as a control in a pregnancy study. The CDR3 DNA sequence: TGTGCCACCAGCCAGGACTTGGTCGTAGCTGAGCAGTTCTTC. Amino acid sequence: CATSQDLVVAEQFF.